This T cell receptor beta chain was sequenced for a study of CD8+ T cells in alopecia areata. Study-wide findings and caveats: Sequences from scalp samples also cover resident alphabeta T cells of normal skin.

V gave up 4 bases and J gave up 2 bases; unmatched junction bases: 4. CDR3 size: 17 residues. The germline V gene encodes CDR1 SGHVS and CDR2 FQNEAQ. Reverse transcription of extracted RNA yielded cDNA, which provided the sequencing template. Libraries were prepared by immunoSEQ multiplex PCR; TCRdb keeps only in-frame clonotypes and omits some of them. This sample yields around 100,000 clones, of which approximately 42% are seen a single time; around 1.4% belongs to the top ten. This clone occurred a few times. Its cognate antigen is unknown. The receptor was derived from a human donor with alopecia areata. The chain employs TRBV7-8 and TRBJ2-1; 14 bases fit TRBD2. The sequenced sample was CD4+ T cells sorted from blood. Here the CDR3 DNA reads TGTGCCAGCAGCTCGGGACTAGCGGGGGAACCCTACAATGAGCAGTTCTTC. Translation: CASSSGLAGEPYNEQFF.